The source of this T cell receptor (beta chain) is a study of T-cell memory formation after mild COVID-19. TCRdb re-called the 5' RACE reads through MiXCR, storing one row per CDR3 protein. There are roughly 510,000 distinct CDR3 sequences in the sample; 15% to 20% occur only once, and about 8.6% lies in the top ten. J was trimmed by 3 bases and V by 0 bases; bases with no gene match: 7. The CDR3 totals 17 residues. Germline CDR1 SGHRS, CDR2 YFSETQ. The sample consisted of PBMCs or a T cell subset sorted from them (not recorded which). This TCR derives from an adult woman who had mild COVID-19 (a few samples of this study predate the infection). Cell type and time point are not known. The rearrangement links TRBV5-1 to TRBJ2-7; 12 bases map to TRBD1. CDR3 DNA sequence: TGCGCCAGCAGCTTGGGTTTGGGACAGGGGGCCCTCTACGAGCAGTACTTC. It codes for CASSLGLGQGALYEQYF. The whole variable domain, filled in from reference TRBV5-1 and TRBJ2-7, reads KAGVTQTPRYLIKTRGQQVTLSCSPISGHRSVSWYQQTPGQGLQFLFEYFSETQRNKGNFPGRFSGRQFSNSRSEMNVSTLELGDSALYLCASSLGLGQGALYEQYFGPGTRLTVT.